The TCR beta chain described here comes from a study of blood T cell repertoires in COVID-19. Study details: T cells, B-cell-depleted T cells, or PBMCs provided the cDNA or gDNA that served as material.

Generated by immunoSEQ multiplex PCR, the TCRdb table keeps only in-frame clones and is missing some. The repertoire consists of about 210,000 clones, with more than 75% occurring once and the leading ten covering less than 15%. This clonotype was obtained from a woman aged 40 to 49 with acute or convalescent COVID-19. Sequencing used peripheral blood.

Written as DNA, the CDR3 is TGCGCCAGCAGCCGAGAGGAGGGTCAAACCTACGAGCAGTACTTC. This encodes CASSREEGQTYEQYF. The V and J genes are TRBV5-1 and TRBJ2-7; tentatively, D is TRBD2 (6 bases). Germline CDR1 reads SGHRS; CDR2 reads YFSETQ. Between the trimmed V and J ends, which lost 4 bases and 2 bases, there was a span of 16 bases. The CDR3 extends over 15 amino acids.